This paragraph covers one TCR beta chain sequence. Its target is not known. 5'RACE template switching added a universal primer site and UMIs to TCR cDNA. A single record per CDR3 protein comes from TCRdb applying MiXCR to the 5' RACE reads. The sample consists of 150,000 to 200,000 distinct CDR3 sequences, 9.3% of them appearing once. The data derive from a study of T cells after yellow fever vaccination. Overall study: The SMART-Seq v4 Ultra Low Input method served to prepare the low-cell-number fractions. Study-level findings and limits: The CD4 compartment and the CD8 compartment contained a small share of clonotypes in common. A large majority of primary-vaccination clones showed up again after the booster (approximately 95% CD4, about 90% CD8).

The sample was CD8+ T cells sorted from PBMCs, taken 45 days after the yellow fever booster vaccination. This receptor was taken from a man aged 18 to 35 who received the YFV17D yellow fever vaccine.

DNA of the CDR3: TGTGCCAGCAGTTTAATCTATCCAGGGTCACGAGAGACCCAGTACTTC. Encoded protein: CASSLIYPGSRETQYF. The chain links TRBV27 to TRBJ2-5; TRBD1 might be the D (5 bases). The CDR3 has 16 residues. In germline, CDR1 is MNHEY, CDR2 SMNVEV (reference sequence). With 2 bases removed from V and 4 bases from J, the gap between germline ends came to 17 bases.